This TCR beta chain is drawn from a study of blood T cell repertoires in COVID-19. The overall study: Italy, Spain and the United States were the sources of the convalescent and acute COVID-19 samples. The cDNA or gDNA used as material had been derived from T cells, B-cell-depleted T cells, or PBMCs.

Authors' methods: Scientists estimated how many nucleated cells there were by amplifying reference gene primers. The repertoire was sequenced with immunoSEQ multiplex PCR; TCRdb's copy has only in-frame clones and lacks some. For V, J and clone size, that table is used; D and trimming come from the DNA. The data contain around 70,000 clones, 88% of them singletons. The CDR3 runs 13 residues. With 1 base removed from V and 5 bases from J, the gap between germline ends came to 8 bases. Germline lookup yields CDR1 LNHDA and CDR2 SQIVND (reference sequence). The chain uses TRBV19 and TRBJ1-1; the D gene is possibly TRBD1 (6 bases). The sequenced material came from peripheral blood. The source of this sequence is a woman older than 75 with active or convalescent COVID-19. Here the CDR3 reads CASSIGRGTEAFF. CDR3 nucleotide sequence: TGTGCCAGTAGTATAGGCAGGGGTACTGAAGCTTTCTTT.